This T cell receptor (beta chain) was sequenced in a study of monozygotic twins with inflammatory bowel disease (dated by TCRdb to about 2019). Context from the whole study: A total of some 30 monozygotic twin pairs were included in the full study, comprising nine German pairs (four IBD-concordant, five IBD-discordant) and 19 IBD-discordant Danish pairs. Within discordant pairs, disease-associated traits were sought mainly by comparing IBD patients with their genetically identical healthy co-twins. Each individual had, on average, about 151 000 unique TCRalpha sequences and 181 000 unique TCRbeta sequences available for analysis.

An approximately 2.5 ml peripheral blood sample was drawn into PAXgene tubes per donor and stored at -80°C. Without T cell sorting, total RNA was isolated from whole blood using the PAXgene blood miRNA kit on an automated QIAcube. Peripheral blood from monozygotic twin pairs concordant or discordant for inflammatory bowel disease was subjected to deep TCRalpha and TCRbeta repertoire profiling with unique molecular barcoding. Smoking habits were recorded for all twin pairs, with individuals classified as current, former or never smokers. According to the germline V gene, CDR1 reads KGHSH and CDR2 reads LQKENI. From its cysteine to its phenylalanine, the CDR3 spans 18 amino acids. No DNA is recorded. The paper's findings and limits, for the study overall: Fewer clonotypes were shared with other individuals by IBD patients than by healthy twins, most markedly in patients showing signs of disease activity. Distinction between different T cell subtypes could not be achieved in the analysis. Differing immunosuppressive treatments among patients may have added background noise and inter-individual variability to the repertoires. Concordant and discordant twins showed no difference in repertoire similarity, possibly because of limited statistical power. Measured by the inverse Simpson index, TCRbeta repertoire diversity was lower in IBD patients than in their healthy co-twins. No single strong signal or clonotype linked to IBD turned up in the results, so the idea that one exists was not supported.

Points on this clonotype: Its antigen specificity is not known.

Libraries were made using 5' RACE. The input for every TCR library was 3,500 to 4,500 ng of total RNA. For each sample, cDNA was synthesized in eight separate reactions using SMARTScribe reverse transcriptase. During cDNA synthesis, template switching was used to introduce unique molecular identifiers that contained a 6-nucleotide sample barcode. TCRalpha and TCRbeta cDNA was amplified by two nested PCRs of 16 and 9 cycles, with bead purification after each PCR. Before amplification, the cDNA was both treated with uracil DNA-glycosylase and purified with the QIAquick PCR purification kit. The second PCR added Illumina TruSeq-compatible adapters along with sample-specific barcodes. TapeStation and Qubit were used to check library quality and concentration, and approximately 5 ng of each library went into the pool. Pooled libraries were sequenced on an Illumina HiSeq2500 single-index Rapid Run with 2 x 100 bp reads and custom sequencing primers. On the study's bioinformatics: MiGEC version 1.2.6 was used for UMI-based consensus assembly to correct PCR and sequencing errors. MiXCR version 2.1.1 handled V(D)J alignment, clonotype assembly and CDR3 extraction. To normalise gene usage, clonotype sharing and MAIT/NKT TCR abundance, the analysis used the top 1000, 10 000 and 20 000 clonotypes per sample. After downsampling to 27 000 UMIs, diversity was calculated as the inverse Simpson index using the vegan R package. Paired Mann-Whitney U tests were applied to discordant twin pairs, and Benjamini-Hochberg correction was used for multiple testing. Following reprocessing of the reads by TCRdb, the data hold one row per CDR3 protein sequence and no DNA is available. TCRdb's processing, not the authors' own work, is the source of the V and J calls. The sample table includes some 160,000 distinct CDR3 sequences. Less than 8% of the sample is in the top ten clones.

The chain couples TRBV18 to TRBJ1-6; there is no DNA to check the TCRdb D call of TRBD1. Sample: blood. This TCR was recovered from a human donor with ulcerative colitis or Crohn's disease, or a healthy co-twin of an affected twin (not recorded which). The CDR3 reads CASSPGQEILYDNSPLHF.